This T cell receptor (beta chain) was found in a study of metastatic and nonmetastatic thyroid tumors. Thyroid surgery was performed in patients who had received no treatment beforehand. Study findings and constraints: Malignant thyroid tumors reportedly had TCR beta diversity that was significantly higher than in benign nodules, in blood and tumor.

This clone occurred many times. Its specificity is unknown. The CDR3 sequence is 15 residues long. Trimming stripped 1 base from V and 1 base from J, with 10 bases between. In germline, CDR1 is LGHNA, CDR2 YNFKEQ. TCRdb recomputed clones from the PCR reads via MiXCR. Of approximately 30,000 clones listed, 16% are singletons. The clonotype originates from a female donor with papillary thyroid cancer or a benign thyroid nodule (not recorded which). Some clones in this sample may be carry-over from other donors' samples. V is TRBV4-2 and J is TRBJ1-1, with no clear D. Sequencing input: blood. This CDR3 is CASSQVLRANTEAFF. The DNA of the CDR3 is TGTGCCAGCAGCCAAGTTCTAAGGGCGAACACTGAAGCTTTCTTT.